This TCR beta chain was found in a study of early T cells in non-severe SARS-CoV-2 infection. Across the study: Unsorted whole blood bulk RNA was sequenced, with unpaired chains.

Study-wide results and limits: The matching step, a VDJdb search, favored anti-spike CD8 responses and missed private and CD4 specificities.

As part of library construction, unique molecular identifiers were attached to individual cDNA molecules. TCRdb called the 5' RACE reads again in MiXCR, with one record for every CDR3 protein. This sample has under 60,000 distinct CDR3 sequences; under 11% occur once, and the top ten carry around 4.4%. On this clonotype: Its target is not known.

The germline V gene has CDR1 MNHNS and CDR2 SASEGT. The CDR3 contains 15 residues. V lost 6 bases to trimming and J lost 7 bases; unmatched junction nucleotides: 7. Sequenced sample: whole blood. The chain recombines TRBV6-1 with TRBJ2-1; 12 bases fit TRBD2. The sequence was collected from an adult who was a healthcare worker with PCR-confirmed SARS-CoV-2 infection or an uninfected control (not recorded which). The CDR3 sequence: CASRRLAGALNEQFF. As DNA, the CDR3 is TGTGCCAGCAGACGACTAGCGGGGGCACTTAATGAGCAGTTCTTC.